This T cell receptor beta chain emerged from a study of cytotoxic CD8 clonotypes in ibrutinib-treated CLL. Study context: Each sample contained, on average, just over 250,000 productive templates and about 88,000 productive rearrangements. Notes on the study in general: Sustained-remission and progressing patients' sampling times differed. Shared public clonotypes were rare, and on treatment they either got smaller or stayed the same.

Germline loops: CDR1 MNHEY, CDR2 SMNVEV (reference sequence). This CDR3 is 15 amino acids long. V was trimmed by 5 bases and J by 1 base, leaving 14 bases between them. With regard to this clone: Antigen unknown.

Sequencing used immunoSEQ multiplex PCR; TCRdb keeps in-frame clones, though not all of them. The sample carries tens of thousands of clones, 65% to 85% recorded once. About 2 micrograms of genomic DNA (from cryopreserved PBMCs) were used for TCR beta libraries. J is TRBJ1-1 and V is TRBV27; possible D gene TRBD1, 5 bases. The receptor was derived from a human donor with chronic lymphocytic leukemia. This sample comprised PBMCs, obtained at disease progression, from a patient treated with ibrutinib. The CDR3 here is CASSPRGFTNTEAFF. The CDR3 coding sequence is TGTGCCAGCAGTCCACGGGGCTTCACGAACACTGAAGCTTTCTTT.